Below, 10 T cell receptor beta chains from the same sample are listed, as sequenced in a study of radiotherapy plus CTLA-4 blockade in lung cancer. Profiled with immunoSEQ multiplex PCR; TCRdb holds only in-frame clones, not every one. The sample has around 70,000 clones, around four fifths seen once. The sequencing here drew on peripheral blood, taken from a patient treated with radiotherapy plus ipilimumab. The receptors stem from a human donor with non-small cell lung cancer who had a partial response to radiotherapy plus ipilimumab.

The chain is built from TRBV19 and TRBJ2-1; tentatively, D is TRBD1 (6 bases). This CDR3 is 11 amino acids long. CDR1 is LNHDA and CDR2 is SQIVND in the germline V gene (reference sequence). Trimming stripped 7 bases from V and 15 bases from J, with 16 bases between. As DNA, the CDR3 is TGTGCCAGTATCCTGGGACACCTCTTGTTCTTC. This gives the protein CASILGHLLFF.

The V gene is TRBV5-1, the J gene TRBJ2-3; D is possibly TRBD2 (6 bases). The CDR3 is 14 residues long. Germline CDR1 SGHRS, CDR2 YFSETQ. Trimming shortened V by 8 bases and J by 2 bases, and 15 bases separated the two germline ends. Here the CDR3 reads CASALASSTDTQYF. The CDR3 nucleotides read TGCGCCAGTGCCCTAGCGAGCTCCACAGATACGCAGTATTTT.

This chain links TRBV5-1 with TRBJ1-5; D gene uncertain. V was cut by 0 bases and J by 2 bases, with 9 bases left in between. CDR1 is SGHRS, CDR2 YFSETQ, per germline. This CDR3 is 15 amino acids long. CDR3 nucleotides: TGCGCCAGCAGCTTGGACCCAGGCGGCAATCAGCCCCAGCATTTT. It codes for CASSLDPGGNQPQHF.

This clone was counted only a few times. The chain carries TRBV7-8 and TRBJ2-1; TRBD1 matches at 7 bases. This CDR3 has 14 amino acids. J gave up 3 bases and V 2 bases, and 1 base lay outside the gene matches. The germline V gene has CDR1 SGHVS and CDR2 FQNEAQ. The CDR3 sequence: CASSLRQGYNEQFF. The CDR3 nucleotides read TGTGCCAGCAGCTTACGACAGGGCTACAATGAGCAGTTCTTC.

The CDR3 nucleotides read TGTGCCAGCAGCTTAGGTCCTAGCGGGAGTGGGGTCCACGAGCAGTACTTC. Translated: CASSLGPSGSGVHEQYF. This chain joins TRBV7-2 and TRBJ2-7; TRBD2 matches at 10 bases. V lost 1 base and J lost 5; bases outside the gene matches: 11. This CDR3 contains 17 residues. Germline CDR1 and CDR2: SGHTA and FQGNSA.

The chain uses TRBV5-5 and TRBJ2-5, with D possibly being TRBD2 (5 bases). This CDR3 is built from 15 residues. The germline gives CDR1 SGHKS, CDR2 YYEKEE (reference sequence). The V gene lost 3 bases and the J gene lost 2 bases, with 14 bases spanning the gap. CDR3 sequence reads: CASSWRGSLQETQYF. CDR3 sequence (DNA): TGTGCCAGCAGCTGGCGAGGGTCCCTTCAAGAGACCCAGTACTTC.

This chain uses TRBV10-3 with TRBJ1-2, with D possibly being TRBD1 (5 bases). V lost 2 bases and J 1 base, leaving 5 bases between the germline ends. CDR1 is ENHRY and CDR2 is SYGVKD in the germline V gene. The CDR3 is 13 residues long. CDR3 region: CAISEDSNYGYTF. CDR3 sequence (DNA): TGTGCCATCAGTGAGGACAGTAACTATGGCTACACCTTC.

The V gene is TRBV14, the J gene TRBJ2-7; possible D gene TRBD1, 6 bases. The germline V gene has CDR1 SGHDN and CDR2 FVKESK. CDR3 length: 15 amino acids. With 1 base removed from V and 0 bases from J, the gap between germline ends came to 10 bases. For the CDR3, the DNA is TGTGCCAGCAGCCAAGGAATCAGGGGCTCCTACGAGCAGTACTTC. Amino acid sequence: CASSQGIRGSYEQYF.

The chain is built from TRBV6-1 and TRBJ2-1; D is unclear. The V end was cut by 0 bases, the J end by 15 bases, with 12 bases between. This CDR3 has 12 amino acids. The germline CDR1 and CDR2 sequences are MNHNS and SASEGT. This CDR3 is CASSEAAFGGFF. The CDR3 nucleotides read TGTGCCAGCAGTGAAGCAGCCTTCGGCGGGTTCTTC.

The chain uses TRBV29-1 and TRBJ2-1; tentatively, D is TRBD2 (6 bases). Germline lookup yields CDR1 SQVTM and CDR2 ANQGSEA. Trimming took 4 bases from V and 6 from J, leaving 10 bases between them. The CDR3 extends over 12 amino acids. This chain's CDR3 is CSVGLEGNEQFF. CDR3 nucleotide sequence: TGCAGCGTTGGACTAGAGGGCAATGAGCAGTTCTTC.